This TCR beta chain was found in a study of human T cells and chemical hapten exposure. The sample holds a few counts of this clonotype. This CDR3 contains 13 residues. The V gene end was trimmed by 7 bases and the J gene end by 4 bases; junction bases not matched to a gene: 4. Germline V gene sequence: CDR1 MNHEY, CDR2 SVGAGI. TCRdb reprocessed the RACE reads via MiXCR and lists one record per CDR3 protein. The table records over 35,000 distinct CDR3 sequences, 3.7% of them present only once. Time point specified: healthy volunteer bleed at 6 weeks. Before extraction, the whole blood was not fractionated, and total RNA was taken from it.

This clonotype was obtained from a human donor in good health. Some clones in this sample may be carry-over from other donors' samples. Sequencing was performed on whole blood. The rearrangement uses TRBV6-5 and TRBJ1-2; 9 positions agree with TRBD1. CDR3 sequence (DNA): TGTGCCAGCACCGAGACAGGGGGCTATGGCTACACCTTC. As protein: CASTETGGYGYTF.